This TCR beta chain was obtained from a study of molecular identifiers for immune sequencing clone quantification (dated by TCRdb to 2016 to 2018). About the investigation overall: For a replicate experiment, the RNA from either 20,000 or 100,000 naive CD8 T cells was divided into five aliquots, and four of those aliquots went on to sequencing. The study was a methods study using CD8 T cells to benchmark molecular-identifier clustering-based TCR repertoire sequencing (MIDCIRS) and TCR RNA copy counting.

In the germline V gene, CDR1 corresponds to MNHEY and CDR2 to SVGEGT. The CDR3 holds 18 amino acids from the cysteine to the phenylalanine. Solely the CDR3 DNA is kept, with 54 bases framed from the first base. V and J lose 0 bases and 0 bases, and a span of 15 bases separates them. A word on this clonotype: It has no known antigen specificity. No base quality values were provided; no much bigger clone lies one nucleotide off.

Overall results and qualifications from the work: Modeling indicated about 3 TCR RNA copies recovered per cell, compared with about 10 by digital PCR, which implies a capture efficiency of 25% to 35%. The naive libraries included spiked-in Jurkat TCR RNA (fewer than 11 copies' worth), and this Jurkat TCR RNA is not part of the donor repertoire. Highly expanded clone sizes could be underestimated because identical TCR molecules may share a barcode. A single cell's worth of spiked-in Jurkat TCR RNA was reported detectable even among approximately 930,000 naive CD8 T cells. Clones above 20 RNA copies held over 99% of molecules in CMV-specific effector cells but under 1% in naive cells. When barcode sub-clustering was omitted, TCR diversity was inflated by chimeric consensus sequences, with chimeras reaching as high as 47%.

Library method: PCR. The listed sequencing device is NextSeq 500. Preparation of bulk TCR libraries followed a previously described approach, with the TCR primers listed in Table S5. Total RNA was purified with the Qiagen AllPrep DNA/RNA kit. Reads from multiple sequencing runs of the same library were pooled before analysis. The authors' pipeline ran thus. Reads were retained only if their TCR constant sequence matched exactly, and those retained reads were trimmed to 150 nt and grouped according to their 12-nt molecular barcodes. Within each barcode group, reads were sub-clustered at a 15% Levenshtein threshold, and quality-weighted consensus sequences were built per RNA molecule. Non-functional sequences were filtered out, along with any lower-count sequence sitting one edit away from another sequence. On the basis of fitting two negative binomial distributions, barcode sub-clusters with fewer than 20% of the maximum read count were discarded. TCRdb trimmed public reads at Q25 via fastp, called clones via MiXCR and kept in-frame beta chains. Each entry is one CDR3 protein sequence, shown with its most common DNA and genes. The V and J calls were determined by TCRdb, not by the authors. The sample includes 400,000 to 600,000 distinct CDR3 sequences, with under 30% observed a single time. The ten largest clones represent around 0.8% of the sample.

Naive CD8 T cell libraries were made from about 20,000 to 1,000,000 sorted cells using 10%, 30% or 50% of purified RNA. Naive CD8 T cells, defined as CD8+CD4-CCR7+CD45RA+, were FACS-sorted into RLT Plus buffer on a BD FACSAria II. Approximately eleven TCR copies' worth of Jurkat RNA were spiked into about 20,000-1,000,000 naive CD8 T cell samples to test detection sensitivity. Enrichment of CD8 T cells was done with RosetteSep CD8+ T Cell Enrichment Cocktail plus Ficoll-Paque, and ACK red cell lysis came afterward. The chain was built from TRBV6-2 or TRBV6-3 and TRBJ2-1; no D segment can be confidently identified. Sequencing was carried out using naive CD8+ T cells from blood, with Jurkat cell RNA spiked in. This specimen's cell subset or site label, per the study, means: FACS-sorted CD8+CD4-CCR7+CD45RA+ naive T cells. This receptor was obtained from a human donor in good health. Some libraries in this study had Jurkat cell RNA spiked in. The DNA sequence is TGTGCCAGCAGTTACTCGAAACTGGTCCCTAGCTCCTACAATGAGCAGTTCTTC. It is translated as CASSYSKLVPSSYNEQFF.